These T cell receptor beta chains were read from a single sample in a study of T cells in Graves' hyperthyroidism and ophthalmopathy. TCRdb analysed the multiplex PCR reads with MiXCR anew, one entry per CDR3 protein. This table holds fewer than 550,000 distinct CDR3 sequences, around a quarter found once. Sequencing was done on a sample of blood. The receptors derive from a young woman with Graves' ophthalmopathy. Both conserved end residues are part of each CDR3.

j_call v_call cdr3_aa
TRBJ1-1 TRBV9 CASSVVGTAEAFF
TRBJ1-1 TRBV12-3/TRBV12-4 CASSSRTGAMNTEAFF
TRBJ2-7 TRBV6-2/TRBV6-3 CASCTGTAYEQYF
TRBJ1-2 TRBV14 CASSQGDNLNYGYTF
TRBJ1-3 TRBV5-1 CASSLLPGRGNTIYF
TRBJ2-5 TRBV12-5 CASGSPGTPIQETQYF
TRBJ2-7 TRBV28 CASVRTGPYEQYF
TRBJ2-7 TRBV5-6 CASSWAYEQYF
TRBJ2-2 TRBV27 CASSLSLAGGPKNTGELFF
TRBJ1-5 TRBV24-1 CAIAQGTDQPQHF
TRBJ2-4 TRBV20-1 CSARQGLGNIQYF
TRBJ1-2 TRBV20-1 CSAGGDRGHGYGYTF
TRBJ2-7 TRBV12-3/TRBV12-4 CASSLAPAGSYEQYF
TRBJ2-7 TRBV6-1 CASSESGQGAYEQYF
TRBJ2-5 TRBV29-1 CSVEDEGQQIQETQYF
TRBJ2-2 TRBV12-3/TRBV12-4 CASNRGDRGFLPGELFF
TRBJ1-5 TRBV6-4 CASIHLEFGLNQPQHF
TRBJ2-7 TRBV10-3 CAISPGLTYSYEQYF
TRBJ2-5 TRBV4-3 CASSQDWGLQETQYF
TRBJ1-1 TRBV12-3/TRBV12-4 CASRGRGNYMNTEAFF
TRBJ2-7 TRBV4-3 CASSQDSAGGREQYF
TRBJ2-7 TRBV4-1 CASSPTGSKPYEQYF
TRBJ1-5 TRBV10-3 CAIRGKRGQSGQPQHF
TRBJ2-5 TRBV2 CASSAVEPGLALETQYF
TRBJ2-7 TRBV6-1 CTSGTSGSSYEQYF
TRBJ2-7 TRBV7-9 CASGISEQYF
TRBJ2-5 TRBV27 CASSLGASGGAETQYF
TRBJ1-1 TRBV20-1 CSASRRGSMNTEAFF
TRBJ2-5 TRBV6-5 CATTGLAGYQETQYF
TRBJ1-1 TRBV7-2 CASSYQGQNTEAFF
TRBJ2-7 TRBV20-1 CSASSGGIAYEQYF
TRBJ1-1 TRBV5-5 CASSLGSGLNTEAFF
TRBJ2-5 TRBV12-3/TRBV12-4 CASSLALGRGGDAETQYF
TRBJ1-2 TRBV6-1 CASSGQNDYGYTF
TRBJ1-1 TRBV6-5 CASSYFRGRGTEAFF
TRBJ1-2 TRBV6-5 CASSYDGTDKDNYGYTF
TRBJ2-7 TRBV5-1 CASSLAAGRDYEQYF
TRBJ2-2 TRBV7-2 CASSLERGSGELFF
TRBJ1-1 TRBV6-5 CASSFKDEGLNTEAFF
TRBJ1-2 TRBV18 CASSPGRDYGYTF